One and the same sample provided the 23 T cell receptor beta chains below, sequenced in a study of T cells in pancreatic ductal adenocarcinoma. Profiling relied on immunoSEQ multiplex PCR, and the TCRdb table lists in-frame clones only, not all of them. The sample records roughly 100,000 clones, roughly 96% being singletons. Selected pancreatic ductal adenocarcinoma patients had undergone surgery without neoadjuvant therapy. The sample taken for sequencing was PBMCs. These receptors all stem from a human donor with pancreatic ductal adenocarcinoma.

CDR3 region: CASSLPPDRSSYNEQFF. CDR3 nucleotide sequence: TGTGCCAGCAGCTTACCCCCCGACCGGAGCTCCTACAATGAGCAGTTCTTC. The rearrangement joins TRBV7-2 to TRBJ2-1; D is undetermined. The CDR3 is 17 residues long. Germline CDR1 is SGHTA and CDR2 is FQGNSA. V shed 2 bases and J shed 0 bases, with 14 bases lying between them.

The chain recombines TRBV4-1 with TRBJ2-7; the match to TRBD1 covers 8 bases. Germline-derived CDR1 and CDR2 are MGHRA and YSYEKL. The CDR3 covers 15 residues. The junction had 7 bases not matched to a gene; V was cut back by 1 base and J by 5 bases. CDR3 bases: TGCGCCAGCAGCCAAGTGATCAGGACAGGGAACGAGCAGTACTTC. Protein sequence: CASSQVIRTGNEQYF.

DNA for the CDR3: TGTGCCAGCAGTTACCGATTGAGTGGGGCGGACACTGAAGCTTTCTTT. Translation gives CASSYRLSGADTEAFF. The chain is built from TRBV6-6 and TRBJ1-1, with D perhaps TRBD1 (5 bases). V dropped 2 bases and J dropped 3 bases, with 16 bases sitting between them. This CDR3 is 16 amino acids long. CDR1 is MNHNY, CDR2 SVGAGI, per germline (reference sequence).

J is TRBJ2-7 and V is TRBV5-1; TRBD1 might be the D (5 bases). Germline CDR1 and CDR2: SGHRS and YFSETQ. There are 13 residues in the CDR3. V was pared by 0 bases and J by 5 bases, with 9 bases between. In DNA, the CDR3 is TGCGCCAGCAGCTTGGTAACAGGTGACGAGCAGTACTTC. Residues: CASSLVTGDEQYF.

This clone was detected only once. This chain uses TRBV5-1 with TRBJ2-7; TRBD1 might be the D (5 bases). V was pared by 0 bases and J by 2 bases, with 12 bases between. CDR1 and CDR2 (germline): SGHRS, YFSETQ. The CDR3 spans 15 residues. Here the CDR3 DNA reads TGCGCCAGCAGCTTGGCTACGGACAAAGCCTACGAGCAGTACTTC. Amino acids: CASSLATDKAYEQYF.

Points on this clone: Different DNA sequences within this sample yield the same CDR3. Here the CDR3 DNA reads TGCGCCAGCAGCTTGGCTTTAGCGGGAGGGACAGATACGCAGTATTTT. The encoded protein is CASSLALAGGTDTQYF. This chain connects TRBV5-1 to TRBJ2-3; TRBD2 matches at 11 bases. Trimming cost V 0 bases and J 3 bases; bases outside gene matches: 3. Looked up from germline, CDR1 is SGHRS and CDR2 is YFSETQ. This CDR3 region has 16 residues. The full variable domain, in which reference TRBV5-1 and TRBJ2-3 provide the parts outside the CDR3, is KAGVTQTPRYLIKTRGQQVTLSCSPISGHRSVSWYQQTPGQGLQFLFEYFSETQRNKGNFPGRFSGRQFSNSRSEMNVSTLELGDSALYLCASSLALAGGTDTQYFGPGTRLTVL.

This chain joins TRBV10-3 and TRBJ2-5; perhaps TRBD2 as D (5 bases). Trimming cost V 0 bases and J 5 bases, with 16 bases left between them. The CDR3 contains 16 residues. Germline lookup yields CDR1 ENHRY and CDR2 SYGVKD. CDR3 region: CAISESPPGMGETQYF. The CDR3, as DNA: TGTGCCATCAGTGAGTCGCCCCCGGGGATGGGGGAGACCCAGTACTTC.

V and J are TRBV28 and TRBJ2-2; D not resolved. Germline loops: CDR1 MDHEN, CDR2 SYDVKM. The CDR3 consists of 13 residues. V dropped 7 bases and J dropped 3 bases, with 9 bases sitting between them. The CDR3 coding sequence is TGTGCCAGCATCAGATCCGACACCGGGGAGCTGTTTTTT. Its translation is CASIRSDTGELFF. Filled out from reference TRBV28 and TRBJ2-2, the complete variable domain reads DVKVTQSSRYLVKRTGEKVFLECVQDMDHENMFWYRQDPGLGLRLIYFSYDVKMKEKGDIPEGYSVSREKKERFSLILESASTNQTSMYLCASIRSDTGELFFGEGSRLTVL.

The chain is built from TRBV6-1 and TRBJ1-4; D may be TRBD1 (6 bases). Between the trimmed V and J ends, which lost 4 bases and 15 bases, there was a span of 21 bases. The CDR3 has 14 amino acids. CDR1 and CDR2 (germline): MNHNS, SASEGT. The CDR3 nucleotides read TGTGCCAGCAGTGGGAACAGGGACCTTATGTGGATGTTTTTT. It specifies CASSGNRDLMWMFF.

The chain recombines TRBV6-6 with TRBJ2-7; TRBD1 agrees at 9 bases. The CDR3 contains 16 residues. Unmatched junction bases numbered 9, after V lost 6 bases and J lost 0 bases. The V gene's germline CDR1 is MNHNY and CDR2 SVGAGI (reference sequence). The CDR3 DNA follows: TGTGCCAGCAGATACACCGGGACAGGGTCCTCCTACGAGCAGTACTTC. Its protein product is CASRYTGTGSSYEQYF.

The chain couples TRBV11-2 to TRBJ1-4; the D is unclear. The CDR3 is 12 amino acids. CDR1 and CDR2 (germline): SGHAT, FQNNGV. Between the trimmed V and J ends, which lost 5 bases and 4 bases, there was a span of 5 bases. Written as DNA, the CDR3 is TGTGCCAGCAGCCCCCATAATGAAAAACTGTTTTTT. Translating it yields CASSPHNEKLFF. The full variable domain, its missing parts supplied by reference TRBV11-2 and TRBJ1-4, is EAGVAQSPRYKIIEKRQSVAFWCNPISGHATLYWYQQILGQGPKLLIQFQNNGVVDDSQLPKDRFSAERLKGVDSTLKIQPAKLEDSAVYLCASSPHNEKLFFGSGTQLSVL.

CDR3 sequence: CASSVGGDYNEQFF. As DNA, the CDR3 is TGTGCCAGCAGCGTGGGGGGGGACTACAATGAGCAGTTCTTC. The gene calls are TRBV9 and TRBJ2-1, with 7 bases fitting TRBD2. In germline, CDR1 is SGDLS, CDR2 YYNGEE. CDR3 length: 14 amino acids. The trim removed 2 bases at V and 3 bases at J, leaving 2 bases unmatched.

The chain recombines TRBV7-2 with TRBJ2-5; TRBD1 agrees at 10 bases. CDR3 length equals 14 residues. The V gene's germline CDR1 is SGHTA and CDR2 FQGNSA. The trim removed 5 bases at V and 5 bases at J, leaving 5 bases unmatched. CDR3 region: CASSPQGQGETQYF. The CDR3 DNA reads as TGTGCCAGCAGCCCACAGGGACAGGGGGAGACCCAGTACTTC.

Only one count was recorded for this clone. The chain uses TRBV7-2 and TRBJ2-2; 7 bases align to TRBD2. The CDR3 is 15 residues long. The V gene end was trimmed by 5 bases and the J gene end by 4 bases; junction bases not matched to a gene: 7. Looked up from germline, CDR1 is SGHTA and CDR2 is FQGNSA. The CDR3 is CASSRLARGTGELFF. The CDR3 DNA follows: TGTGCCAGCAGCCGACTAGCTCGAGGCACCGGGGAGCTGTTTTTT. Using reference TRBV7-2 and TRBJ2-2 for the parts outside the CDR3, the full variable domain is GAGVSQSPSNKVTEKGKDVELRCDPISGHTALYWYRQSLGQGLEFLIYFQGNSAPDKSGLPSDRFSAERTGGSVSTLTIQRTQQEDSAVYLCASSRLARGTGELFFGEGSRLTVL.

The chain is built from TRBV6-1 and TRBJ1-3, with a tentative D call TRBD1 (5 bases). The CDR3 contains 13 residues. Germline CDR1 and CDR2: MNHNS and SASEGT. V was pared by 10 bases and J by 2 bases, with 12 bases between. This CDR3 is CATRGAPGNTIYF. Here the CDR3 DNA reads TGTGCCACCCGTGGGGCCCCTGGAAACACCATATATTTT.

The chain carries TRBV19 and TRBJ2-7, with D possibly TRBD1 on 6 matching bases. The germline V gene encodes CDR1 LNHDA and CDR2 SQIVND (reference sequence). The CDR3 spans 15 residues. Trimming removed 3 bases from V and 2 bases from J, with 14 bases in between. CDR3 amino acids: CASSIAAGATYEQYF. As DNA, the CDR3 is TGTGCCAGTAGTATCGCGGCAGGGGCAACCTACGAGCAGTACTTC.

Worth noting for this clone: At one boundary the junction diverges from the germline segment, which might be a read error. The CDR3 loop is CASNLLQGWGTQYF. As DNA, the CDR3 is TGTGCCAGCAACTTACTACAGGGGTGGGGGACCCAGTACTTC. V and J are TRBV11-2 and TRBJ2-5; TRBD1 aligns across 7 bases. CDR3 length: 14 residues. The germline CDR1 and CDR2 sequences are SGHAT and FQNNGV.

The rearrangement uses TRBV6-5 and TRBJ1-2, with D perhaps TRBD1 (6 bases). This CDR3 is 11 amino acids long. Germline V gene lookup returns CDR1 MNHEY and CDR2 SVGAGI. V lost 8 bases and J 8 bases, leaving 12 bases between the germline ends. The CDR3 DNA reads TGTGCCAGCGGAGGGGGGGGCGGCTACACCTTC. Amino acid sequence: CASGGGGGYTF.

The rearrangement uses TRBV7-3 and TRBJ2-3; TRBD2 might be the D (5 bases). CDR1 is SGHTA, CDR2 FQGTGA, per germline. The V end was cut by 4 bases, the J end by 4 bases, with 9 bases between. The CDR3 is 13 residues long. CDR3: CASSWSEADTQYF. The DNA for the CDR3 is TGTGCCAGCAGCTGGTCGGAGGCAGATACGCAGTATTTT.

The gene calls are TRBV11-2 and TRBJ2-1, with D uncertain. Germline V CDR1 and CDR2: SGHAT, FQNNGV. This CDR3 contains 13 residues. V lost 5 bases and J 0 bases, leaving 5 bases between the germline ends. The CDR3 loop reads CASSPVSYNEQFF. The CDR3 DNA is TGTGCCAGCAGCCCGGTCTCCTACAATGAGCAGTTCTTC.

This rearrangement joins TRBV9 to TRBJ1-4; D not resolved. This CDR3 has 14 residues. V lost 1 base, J lost 6 bases, and 10 bases lay in between. The germline V gene encodes CDR1 SGDLS and CDR2 YYNGEE. The CDR3 region is CASSVKGGDEKLFF. The CDR3 DNA is TGTGCCAGCAGCGTAAAGGGAGGAGATGAAAAACTGTTTTTT.

The gene calls are TRBV5-1 and TRBJ2-3; 9 bases agree with TRBD1. The CDR3 is 15 residues long. V dropped 4 bases and J dropped 7; count of bases not matched to a gene: 10. Germline-derived CDR1 and CDR2 are SGHRS and YFSETQ. This CDR3 is CASSPDRGLPNTQYF. The CDR3 DNA reads TGCGCCAGCAGCCCGGACAGGGGCCTGCCTAATACGCAGTATTTT.

This clone has only one observation. The chain couples TRBV4-2 to TRBJ2-3; 11 nucleotides line up with TRBD1. Germline V gene sequence: CDR1 LGHNA, CDR2 YNFKEQ. The CDR3 covers 15 residues. Germline trimming cut 1 base from V and 9 bases from J; bases unmatched to any gene: 6. In nucleotides, the CDR3 is TGTGCCAGCAGCCAAGGGACAGGGGGCGTTGGCACGCAGTATTTT. Translated, it gives CASSQGTGGVGTQYF.